This T cell receptor beta chain was documented in a study of blood T cell repertoires in COVID-19. Study-level background: Sites in the United States, Italy and Spain provided acute and convalescent COVID-19 samples. PBMCs, B-cell-depleted T cells, or T cells provided the cDNA or gDNA that made up the material.

In its sample, this clone was seen once. In the original processing: Scientists estimated how many nucleated cells there were by amplifying reference gene primers. Measured with immunoSEQ multiplex PCR; TCRdb has only the in-frame clones, and not every one. V and J calls and clone size come straight from that table; D and trimming were deduced from the DNA. The data show about 90,000 clones, about 82% seen once. The TCR originated in a woman in her 70s with active or convalescent COVID-19. Source material: peripheral blood.

CDR3 region: CSVEPPGQGYDTQYF. The CDR3 coding sequence is TGCAGCGTTGAGCCCCCGGGACAGGGCTACGATACGCAGTATTTT. The chain recombines TRBV29-1 with TRBJ2-3; the match to TRBD1 covers 9 bases. The trim removed 3 bases at V and 6 bases at J, leaving 10 bases unmatched. Germline loops: CDR1 SQVTM, CDR2 ANQGSEA. CDR3 size: 15 residues.